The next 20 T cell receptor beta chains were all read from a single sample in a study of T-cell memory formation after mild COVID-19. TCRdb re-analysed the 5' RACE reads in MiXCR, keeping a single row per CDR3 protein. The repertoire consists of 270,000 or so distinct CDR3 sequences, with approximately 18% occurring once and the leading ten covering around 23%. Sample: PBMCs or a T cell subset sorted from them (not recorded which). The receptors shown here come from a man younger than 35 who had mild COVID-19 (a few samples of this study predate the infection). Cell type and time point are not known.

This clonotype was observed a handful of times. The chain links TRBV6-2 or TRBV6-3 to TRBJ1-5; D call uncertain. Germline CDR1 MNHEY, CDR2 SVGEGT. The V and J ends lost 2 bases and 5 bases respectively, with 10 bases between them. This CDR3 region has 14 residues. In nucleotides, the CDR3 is TGTGCCAGCAGTTACCTAGGCGCCTATCAGCCCCAGCATTTT. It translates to CASSYLGAYQPQHF.

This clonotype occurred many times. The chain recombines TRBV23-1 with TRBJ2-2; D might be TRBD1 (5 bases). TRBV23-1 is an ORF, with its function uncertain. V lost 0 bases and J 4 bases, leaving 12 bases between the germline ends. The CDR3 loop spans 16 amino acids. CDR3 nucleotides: TGCGCCAGCAGTCAATCGGCAGGGCCGGGCACCGGGGAGCTGTTTTTT. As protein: CASSQSAGPGTGELFF.

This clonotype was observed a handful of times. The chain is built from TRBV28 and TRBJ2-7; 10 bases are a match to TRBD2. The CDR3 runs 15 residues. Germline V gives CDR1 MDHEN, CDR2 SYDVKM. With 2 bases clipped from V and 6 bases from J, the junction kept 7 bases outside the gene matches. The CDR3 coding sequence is TGTGCCAGCAGTTTAGGAGCGGGGGGGCAAGTCGAGCAGTACGTC. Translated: CASSLGAGGQVEQYV.

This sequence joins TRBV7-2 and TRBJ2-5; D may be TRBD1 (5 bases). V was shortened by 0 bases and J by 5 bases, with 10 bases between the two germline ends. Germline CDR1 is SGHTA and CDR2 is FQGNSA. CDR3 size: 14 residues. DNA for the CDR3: TGTGCCAGCAGCTTAGCGATTGCAGGGGAGACCCAGTACTTC. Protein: CASSLAIAGETQYF.

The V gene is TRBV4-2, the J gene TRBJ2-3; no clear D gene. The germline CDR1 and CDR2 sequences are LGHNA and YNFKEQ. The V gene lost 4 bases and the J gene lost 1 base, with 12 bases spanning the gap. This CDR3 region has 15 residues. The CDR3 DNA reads TGTGCCAGCAGCCGCATGGATCGGGGCACAGATACGCAGTATTTT. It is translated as CASSRMDRGTDTQYF.

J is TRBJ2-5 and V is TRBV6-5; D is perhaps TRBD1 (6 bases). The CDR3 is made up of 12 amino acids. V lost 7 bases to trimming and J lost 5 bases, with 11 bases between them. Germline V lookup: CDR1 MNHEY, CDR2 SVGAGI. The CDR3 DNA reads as TGTGCCAGCAACAGGGACCGGGAGACCCAGTACTTC. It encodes CASNRDRETQYF.

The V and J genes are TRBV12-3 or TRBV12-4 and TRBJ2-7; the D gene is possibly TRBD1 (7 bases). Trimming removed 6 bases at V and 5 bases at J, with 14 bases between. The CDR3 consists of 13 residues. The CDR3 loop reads CASSLFRGDEQYV. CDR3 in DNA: TGTGCCAGCAGCCTCTTCAGGGGGGACGAGCAGTACGTC.

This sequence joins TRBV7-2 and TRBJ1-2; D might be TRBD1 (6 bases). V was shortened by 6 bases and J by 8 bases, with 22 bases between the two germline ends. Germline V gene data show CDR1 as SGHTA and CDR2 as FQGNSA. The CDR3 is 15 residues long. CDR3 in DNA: TGTGCCAGCAGGGAGGGGGGGCGCCTAACAGAAGGCTACACCTTC. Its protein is CASREGGRLTEGYTF.

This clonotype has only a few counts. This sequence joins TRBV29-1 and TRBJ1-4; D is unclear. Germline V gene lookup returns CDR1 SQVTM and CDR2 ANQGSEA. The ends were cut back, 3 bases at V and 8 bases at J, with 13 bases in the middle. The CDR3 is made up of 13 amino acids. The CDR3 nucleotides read TGCAGCGTTGATGGGTTGGACGGCGAAAAACTGTTTTTT. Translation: CSVDGLDGEKLFF.

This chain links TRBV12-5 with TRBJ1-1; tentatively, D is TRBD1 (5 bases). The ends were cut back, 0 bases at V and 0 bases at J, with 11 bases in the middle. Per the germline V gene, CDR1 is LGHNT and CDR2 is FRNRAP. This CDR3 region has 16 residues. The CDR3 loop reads CASGLVLGRMNTEAFF. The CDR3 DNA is TGTGCTAGTGGTTTGGTACTGGGGCGCATGAACACTGAAGCTTTCTTT.

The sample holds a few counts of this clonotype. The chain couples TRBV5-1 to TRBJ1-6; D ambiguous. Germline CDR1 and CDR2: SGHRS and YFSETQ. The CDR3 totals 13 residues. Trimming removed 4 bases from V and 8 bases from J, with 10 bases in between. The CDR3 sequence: CASSPEWDSPLHF. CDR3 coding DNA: TGCGCCAGCAGCCCGGAGTGGGATTCACCCCTCCACTTT.

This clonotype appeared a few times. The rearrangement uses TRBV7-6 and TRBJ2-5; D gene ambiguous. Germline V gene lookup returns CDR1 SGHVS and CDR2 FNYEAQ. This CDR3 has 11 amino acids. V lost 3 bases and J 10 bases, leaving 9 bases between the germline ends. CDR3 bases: TGTGCCAGCAGCTTCGGAAGGGACCAGTACTTC. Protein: CASSFGRDQYF.

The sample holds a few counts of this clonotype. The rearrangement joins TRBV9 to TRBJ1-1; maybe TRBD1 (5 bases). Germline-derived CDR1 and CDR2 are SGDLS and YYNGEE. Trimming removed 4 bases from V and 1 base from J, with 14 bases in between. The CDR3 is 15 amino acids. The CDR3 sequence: CASSPDAGRNTEAFF. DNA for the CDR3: TGTGCCAGCAGCCCGGATGCAGGGCGGAACACTGAAGCTTTCTTT. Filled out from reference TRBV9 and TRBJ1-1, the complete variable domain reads DSGVTQTPKHLITATGQRVTLRCSPRSGDLSVYWYQQSLDQGLQFLIQYYNGEERAKGNILERFSAQQFPDLHSELNLSSLELGDSALYFCASSPDAGRNTEAFFGQGTRLTVV.

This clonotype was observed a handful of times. The CDR3 region is CASTTRGFGYTGELFF. The CDR3 DNA reads TGTGCCAGCACCACCCGGGGGTTTGGATACACCGGGGAGCTGTTTTTT. The chain recombines TRBV2 with TRBJ2-2; tentatively, D is TRBD2 (6 bases). V lost 7 bases to trimming and J lost 3 bases, with 18 bases between them. The CDR3 is 16 amino acids. CDR1 and CDR2 (germline): SNHLY, FYNNEI.

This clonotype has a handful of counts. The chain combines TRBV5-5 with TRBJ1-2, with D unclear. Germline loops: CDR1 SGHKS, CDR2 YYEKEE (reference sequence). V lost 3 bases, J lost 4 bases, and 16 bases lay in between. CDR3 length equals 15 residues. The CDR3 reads CASSSQVIPFYGYTF. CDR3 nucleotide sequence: TGTGCCAGCAGCTCGCAGGTGATCCCCTTCTATGGCTACACCTTC.

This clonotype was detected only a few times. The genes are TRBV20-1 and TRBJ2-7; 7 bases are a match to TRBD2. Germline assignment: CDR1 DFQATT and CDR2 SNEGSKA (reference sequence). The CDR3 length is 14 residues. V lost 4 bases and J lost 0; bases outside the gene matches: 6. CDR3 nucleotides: TGCAGTGCTACGGGGGGACTGAGCTCCTACGAGCAGTACGTC. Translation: CSATGGLSSYEQYV.

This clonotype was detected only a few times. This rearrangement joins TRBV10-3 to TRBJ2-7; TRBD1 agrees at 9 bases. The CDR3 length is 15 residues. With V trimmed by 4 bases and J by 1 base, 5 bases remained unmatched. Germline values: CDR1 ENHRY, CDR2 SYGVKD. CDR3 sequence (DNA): TGTGCCATCAGTGGCCGGGACAGGGATTCCTACGAGCAGTACTTC. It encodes CAISGRDRDSYEQYF.

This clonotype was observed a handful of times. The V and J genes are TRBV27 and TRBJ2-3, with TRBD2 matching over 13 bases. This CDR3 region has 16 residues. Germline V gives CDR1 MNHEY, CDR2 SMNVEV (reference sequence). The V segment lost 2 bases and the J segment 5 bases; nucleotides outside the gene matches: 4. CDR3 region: CASSLLLAGGRDTQYF. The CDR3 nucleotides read TGTGCCAGCAGTTTACTACTAGCGGGGGGGAGAGATACGCAGTATTTT.

CDR3 loop: CASRRQDSYEQYF. CDR3 in DNA: TGTGCCAGCAGGCGACAGGACTCCTACGAGCAGTACTTC. The chain is built from TRBV6-5 and TRBJ2-7, with a tentative D call TRBD1 (6 bases). CDR3 length: 13 amino acids. The V end lost 6 bases, the J end lost 0 bases, and 9 bases lay between the germline ends. The germline gives CDR1 MNHEY, CDR2 SVGAGI.

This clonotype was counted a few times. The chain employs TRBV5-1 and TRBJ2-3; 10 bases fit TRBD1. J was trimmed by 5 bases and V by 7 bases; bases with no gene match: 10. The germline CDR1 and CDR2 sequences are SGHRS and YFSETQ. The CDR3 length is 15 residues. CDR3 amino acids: CASAGTGELGDTQYF. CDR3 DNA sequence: TGCGCCAGCGCCGGGACAGGGGAGCTGGGAGATACGCAGTATTTT.